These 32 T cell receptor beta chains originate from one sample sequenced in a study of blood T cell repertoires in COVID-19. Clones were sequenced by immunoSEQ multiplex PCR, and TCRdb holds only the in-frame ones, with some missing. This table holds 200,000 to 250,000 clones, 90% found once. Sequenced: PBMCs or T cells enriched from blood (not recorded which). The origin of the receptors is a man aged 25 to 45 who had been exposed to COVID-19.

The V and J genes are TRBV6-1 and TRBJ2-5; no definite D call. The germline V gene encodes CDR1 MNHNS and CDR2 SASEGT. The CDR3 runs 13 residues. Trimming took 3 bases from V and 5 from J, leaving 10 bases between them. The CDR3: CASSESVGETQYF. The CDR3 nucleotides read TGTGCCAGCAGTGAGTCGGTCGGGGAGACCCAGTACTTC.

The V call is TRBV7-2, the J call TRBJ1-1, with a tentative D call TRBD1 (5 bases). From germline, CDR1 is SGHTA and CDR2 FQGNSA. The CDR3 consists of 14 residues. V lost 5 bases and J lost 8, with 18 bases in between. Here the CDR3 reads CASSKQPRQLEAFF. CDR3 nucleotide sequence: TGTGCCAGCAGCAAACAGCCTCGACAGCTCGAAGCTTTCTTT.

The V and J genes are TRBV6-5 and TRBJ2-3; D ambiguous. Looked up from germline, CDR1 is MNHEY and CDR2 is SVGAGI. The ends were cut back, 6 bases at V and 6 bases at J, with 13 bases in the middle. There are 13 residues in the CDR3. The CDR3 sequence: CASRPGHTDTQYF. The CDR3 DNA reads TGTGCCAGCAGACCGGGTCATACGGATACGCAGTATTTT.

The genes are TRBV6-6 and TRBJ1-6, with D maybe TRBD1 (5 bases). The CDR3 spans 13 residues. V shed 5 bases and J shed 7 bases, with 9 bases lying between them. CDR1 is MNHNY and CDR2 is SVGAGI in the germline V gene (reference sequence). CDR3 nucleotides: TGTGCCAGCAGTGGGGCGCCCAATTCACCCCTCCACTTT. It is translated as CASSGAPNSPLHF.

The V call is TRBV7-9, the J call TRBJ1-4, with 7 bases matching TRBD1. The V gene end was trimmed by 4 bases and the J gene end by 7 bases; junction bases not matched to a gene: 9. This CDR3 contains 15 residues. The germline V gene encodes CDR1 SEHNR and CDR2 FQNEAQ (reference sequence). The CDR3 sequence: CASSSRQGLSEKLFF. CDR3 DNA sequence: TGTGCCAGCAGCTCCCGACAGGGCTTAAGTGAAAAACTGTTTTTT. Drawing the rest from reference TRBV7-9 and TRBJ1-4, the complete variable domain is DTGVSQNPRHKITKRGQNVTFRCDPISEHNRLYWYRQTLGQGPEFLTYFQNEAQLEKSRLLSDRFSAERPKGSFSTLEIQRTEQGDSAMYLCASSSRQGLSEKLFFGSGTQLSVL.

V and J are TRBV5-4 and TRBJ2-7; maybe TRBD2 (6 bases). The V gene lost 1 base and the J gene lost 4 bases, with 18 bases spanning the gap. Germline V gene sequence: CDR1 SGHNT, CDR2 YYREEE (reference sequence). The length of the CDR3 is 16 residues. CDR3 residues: CASSLQFGTGGYEQYF. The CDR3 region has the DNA TGTGCCAGCAGCTTGCAATTCGGGACTGGAGGTTACGAGCAGTACTTC.

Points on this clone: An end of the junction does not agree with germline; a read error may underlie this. The CDR3 DNA sequence: TGTGCCATCAGTGTCGGACAGGGCCCCGACAGCTTC. The encoded protein is CAISVGQGPDSF. The chain has TRBV10-3 and TRBJ1-2, with 8 positions matching TRBD1. Germline V CDR1 and CDR2: ENHRY, SYGVKD. The CDR3 sequence is 12 residues long.

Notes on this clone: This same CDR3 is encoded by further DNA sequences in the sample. CDR3 in amino acids: CASSPDRLYGYTF. CDR3 DNA sequence: TGTGCCAGCTCACCAGACAGGCTCTATGGCTACACCTTC. The J gene is TRBJ1-2, the V gene TRBV18, with D possibly matching TRBD1 (6 bases). V was trimmed by 2 bases and J by 4 bases, leaving 8 bases between them. Germline V lookup: CDR1 KGHSH, CDR2 LQKENI. The CDR3 spans 13 residues.

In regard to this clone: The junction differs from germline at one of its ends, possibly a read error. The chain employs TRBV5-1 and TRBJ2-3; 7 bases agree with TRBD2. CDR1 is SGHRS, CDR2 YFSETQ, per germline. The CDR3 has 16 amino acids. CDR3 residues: CASRLAGDPSTDTQYF. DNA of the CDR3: TGCGCCAGCAGATTGGCGGGGGACCCAAGCACAGATACGCAGTATTTT.

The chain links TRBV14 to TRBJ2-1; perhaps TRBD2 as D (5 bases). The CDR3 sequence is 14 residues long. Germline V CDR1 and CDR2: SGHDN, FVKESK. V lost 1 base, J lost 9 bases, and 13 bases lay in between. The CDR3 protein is CASSQGLLAREQFF. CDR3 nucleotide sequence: TGTGCCAGCAGCCAAGGGCTCCTAGCCCGTGAGCAGTTCTTC.

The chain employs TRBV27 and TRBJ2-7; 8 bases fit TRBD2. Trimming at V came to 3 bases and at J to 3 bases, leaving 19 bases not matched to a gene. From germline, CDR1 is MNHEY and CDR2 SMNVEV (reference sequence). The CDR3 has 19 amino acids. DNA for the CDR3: TGTGCCAGCAGTTTGGCGGGGGGTACACTAGGGGGAGCGTTCTACGAGCAGTACTTC. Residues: CASSLAGGTLGGAFYEQYF.

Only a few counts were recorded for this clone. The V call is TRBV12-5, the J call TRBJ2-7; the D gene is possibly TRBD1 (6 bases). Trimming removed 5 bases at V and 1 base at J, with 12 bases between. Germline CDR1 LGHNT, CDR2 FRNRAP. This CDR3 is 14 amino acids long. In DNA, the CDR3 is TGTGCTAGTGGTCCCAGAGGACAGTCCTACGAGCAGTACTTC. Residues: CASGPRGQSYEQYF.

CDR3 residues: CASSLGPQNTGELFF. The CDR3 coding sequence is TGTGCCAGCAGCTTAGGTCCCCAGAACACCGGGGAGCTGTTTTTT. The chain links TRBV7-2 to TRBJ2-2; no definite D call. V was trimmed by 1 base and J by 1 base, leaving 7 bases between them. This CDR3 region has 15 residues. Germline CDR1 is SGHTA and CDR2 is FQGNSA. Looking up the rest from reference TRBV7-2 and TRBJ2-2 gives the full variable domain: GAGVSQSPSNKVTEKGKDVELRCDPISGHTALYWYRQSLGQGLEFLIYFQGNSAPDKSGLPSDRFSAERTGGSVSTLTIQRTQQEDSAVYLCASSLGPQNTGELFFGEGSRLTVL.

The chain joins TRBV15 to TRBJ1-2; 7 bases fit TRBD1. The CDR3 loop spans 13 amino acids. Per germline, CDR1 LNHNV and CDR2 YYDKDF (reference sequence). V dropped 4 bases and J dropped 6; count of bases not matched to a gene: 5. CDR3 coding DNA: TGTGCCACCAGCATACTAGGGACAGATGGCTACACCTTC. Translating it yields CATSILGTDGYTF.

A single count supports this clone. The CDR3, as DNA: TGCGCCAGCAGGTACGACAGCGGGGACCCCGGAAAACTGTTTTTT. Amino acid sequence: CASRYDSGDPGKLFF. The chain links TRBV5-1 to TRBJ1-4; tentatively, D is TRBD1 (5 bases). The germline V gene has CDR1 SGHRS and CDR2 YFSETQ. This CDR3 spans 15 amino acids. Between the trimmed V and J ends, which lost 5 bases and 10 bases, there was a span of 21 bases.

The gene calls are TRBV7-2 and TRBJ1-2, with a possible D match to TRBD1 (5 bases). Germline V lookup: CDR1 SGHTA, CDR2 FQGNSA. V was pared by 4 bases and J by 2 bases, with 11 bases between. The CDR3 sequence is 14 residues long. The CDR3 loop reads CASSSERGNYGYTF. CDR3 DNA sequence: TGTGCCAGCAGCTCGGAAAGGGGAAACTATGGCTACACCTTC.

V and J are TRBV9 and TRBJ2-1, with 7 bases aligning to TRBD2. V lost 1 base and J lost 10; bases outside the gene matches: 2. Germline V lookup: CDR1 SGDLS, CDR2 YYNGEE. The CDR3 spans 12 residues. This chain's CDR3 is CASSVNSGEQFF. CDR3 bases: TGTGCCAGCAGCGTAAATAGCGGGGAGCAGTTCTTC.

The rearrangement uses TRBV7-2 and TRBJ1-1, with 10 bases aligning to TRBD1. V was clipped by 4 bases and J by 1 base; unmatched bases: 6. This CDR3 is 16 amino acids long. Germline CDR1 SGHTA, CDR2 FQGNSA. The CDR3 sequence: CASSSDRGVRNTEAFF. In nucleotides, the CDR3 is TGTGCCAGCAGCTCGGACAGGGGGGTAAGGAACACTGAAGCTTTCTTT.

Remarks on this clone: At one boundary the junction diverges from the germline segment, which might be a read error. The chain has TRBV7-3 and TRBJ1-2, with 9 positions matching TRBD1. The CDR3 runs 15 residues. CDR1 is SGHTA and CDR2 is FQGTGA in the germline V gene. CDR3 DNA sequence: TGTGCCAGCAGCCTAACCCCGGGACAGGGAGGCGGCTACACCTTC. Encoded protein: CASSLTPGQGGGYTF.

Here the CDR3 DNA reads TGTGCCAGCAGCGGACAGGGAAGAGGCTACACCTTC. It encodes CASSGQGRGYTF. The chain combines TRBV7-2 with TRBJ1-2, with 8 bases identical to TRBD1. V dropped 5 bases and J dropped 8; count of bases not matched to a gene: 4. Germline assignment: CDR1 SGHTA and CDR2 FQGNSA. This CDR3 comprises 12 residues.

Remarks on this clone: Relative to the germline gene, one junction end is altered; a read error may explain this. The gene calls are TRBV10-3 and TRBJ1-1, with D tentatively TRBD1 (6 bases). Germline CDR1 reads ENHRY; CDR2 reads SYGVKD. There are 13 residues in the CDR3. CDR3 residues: CAIIERPGHEAFF. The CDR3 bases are TGTGCCATCATTGAGAGGCCGGGACACGAAGCTTTCTTT.

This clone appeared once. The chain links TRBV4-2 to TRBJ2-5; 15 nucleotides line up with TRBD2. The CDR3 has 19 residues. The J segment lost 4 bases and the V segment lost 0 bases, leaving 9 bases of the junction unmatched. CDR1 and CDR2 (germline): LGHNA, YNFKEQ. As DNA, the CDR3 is TGTGCCAGCAGCCAAGATCCTCGGACTAGCGGGGGGGTTGGAGAGACCCAGTACTTC. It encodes CASSQDPRTSGGVGETQYF.

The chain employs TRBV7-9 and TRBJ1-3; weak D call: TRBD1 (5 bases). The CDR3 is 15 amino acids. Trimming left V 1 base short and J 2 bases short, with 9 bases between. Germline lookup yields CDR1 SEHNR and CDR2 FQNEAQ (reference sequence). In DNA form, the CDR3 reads TGTGCCAGCAGCTTAGTATGGGGGGCTGGAAACACCATATATTTT. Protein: CASSLVWGAGNTIYF.

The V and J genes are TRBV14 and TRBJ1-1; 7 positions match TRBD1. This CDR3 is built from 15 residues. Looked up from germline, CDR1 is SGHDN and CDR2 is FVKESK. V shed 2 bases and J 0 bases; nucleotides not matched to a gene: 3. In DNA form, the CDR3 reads TGTGCCAGCAGCCAACAGGGGGGCATGAACACTGAAGCTTTCTTT. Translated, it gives CASSQQGGMNTEAFF.

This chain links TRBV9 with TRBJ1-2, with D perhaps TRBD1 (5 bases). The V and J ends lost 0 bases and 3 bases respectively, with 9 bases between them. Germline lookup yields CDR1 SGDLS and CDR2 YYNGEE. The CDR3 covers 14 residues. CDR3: CASSVAPRDYGYTF. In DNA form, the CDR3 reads TGTGCCAGCAGCGTAGCTCCCAGGGACTATGGCTACACCTTC.

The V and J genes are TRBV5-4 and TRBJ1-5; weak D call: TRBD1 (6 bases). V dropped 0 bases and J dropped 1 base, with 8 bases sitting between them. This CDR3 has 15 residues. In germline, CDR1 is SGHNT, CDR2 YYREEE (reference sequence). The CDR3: CASSLGGRSNQPQHF. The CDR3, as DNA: TGTGCCAGCAGCTTGGGGGGGCGGAGCAATCAGCCCCAGCATTTT.

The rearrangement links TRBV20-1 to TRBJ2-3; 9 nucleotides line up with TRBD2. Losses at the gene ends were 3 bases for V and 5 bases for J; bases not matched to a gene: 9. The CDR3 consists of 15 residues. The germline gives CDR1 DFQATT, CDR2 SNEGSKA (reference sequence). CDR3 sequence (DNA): TGCAGTGCTAGTGGTTCTAGCGGGGTTGGAGATACGCAGTATTTT. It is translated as CSASGSSGVGDTQYF.

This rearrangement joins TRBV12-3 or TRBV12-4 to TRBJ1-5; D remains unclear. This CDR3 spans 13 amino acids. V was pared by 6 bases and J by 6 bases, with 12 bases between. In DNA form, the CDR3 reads TGTGCCAGCAGGGCGGACGGAGGTCAGCCCCAGCATTTT. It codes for CASRADGGQPQHF.

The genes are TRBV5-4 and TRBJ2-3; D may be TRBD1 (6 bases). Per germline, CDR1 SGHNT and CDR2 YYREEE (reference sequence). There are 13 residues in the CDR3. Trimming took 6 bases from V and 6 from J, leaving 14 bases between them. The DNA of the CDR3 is TGTGCCAGCACCCGGGACACAGGTGATACGCAGTATTTT. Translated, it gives CASTRDTGDTQYF. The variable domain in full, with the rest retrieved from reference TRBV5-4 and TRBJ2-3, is ETGVTQSPTHLIKTRGQQVTLRCSSQSGHNTVSWYQQALGQGPQFIFQYYREEENGRGNFPPRFSGLQFPNYSSELNVNALELDDSALYLCASTRDTGDTQYFGPGTRLTVL.

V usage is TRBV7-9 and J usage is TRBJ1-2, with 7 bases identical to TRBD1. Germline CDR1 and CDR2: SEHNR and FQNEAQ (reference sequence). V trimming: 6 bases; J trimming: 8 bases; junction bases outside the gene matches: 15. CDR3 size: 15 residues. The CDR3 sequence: CASREMQGVLAGYTF. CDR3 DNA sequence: TGTGCCAGCAGGGAAATGCAGGGGGTGCTTGCCGGCTACACCTTC.

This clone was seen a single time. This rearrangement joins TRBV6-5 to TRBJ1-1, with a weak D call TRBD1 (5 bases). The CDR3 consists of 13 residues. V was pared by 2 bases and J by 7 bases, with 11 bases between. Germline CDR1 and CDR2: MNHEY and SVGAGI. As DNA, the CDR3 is TGTGCCAGCAGTTACAGTTCGGGGGGTGAAGCTTTCTTT. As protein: CASSYSSGGEAFF.

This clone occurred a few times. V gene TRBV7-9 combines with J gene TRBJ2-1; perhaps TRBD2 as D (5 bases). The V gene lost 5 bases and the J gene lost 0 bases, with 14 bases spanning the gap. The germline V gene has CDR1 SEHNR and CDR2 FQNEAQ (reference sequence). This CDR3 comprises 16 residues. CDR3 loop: CASSPRGGLSYNEQFF. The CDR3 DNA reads TGTGCCAGCAGCCCGCGTGGAGGCCTCTCCTACAATGAGCAGTTCTTC.